The text below deals with one TCR beta chain. The sample holds a few counts of this clonotype. This clone's antigen is unknown. There are no base qualities to consult, and no much larger clone falls within one base. This sample was included in a study of T cell repertoires in cytomegalovirus infection (dated by TCRdb to about 2019). For the study in its entirety: Donor HLA type was relevant to the analysis, as public TCR beta signatures indicated carriage of CMV infection together with the matching HLA type. Here is what the overall study found, with its caveats: Carriers of CMV infection plus the relevant HLA type were discriminated by the cumulative frequency of public TCR beta family members in the study cohort and in an independent approximately 340-donor cohort. The ex vivo response was dominated by HLA-C-restricted CMV-specific TCR beta clonotypes, which also provided the single most frequent clonotype in two of eight donors.

According to the germline V gene, CDR1 reads SNHLY and CDR2 reads FYNNEI. The CDR3 numbers 14 residues from cysteine through phenylalanine. The kept DNA is CDR3 alone, 42 bases in frame from the first base. The germline ends are 12 bases apart after V is trimmed by 4 bases and J by 4 bases. Instrument used: Illumina HiSeq 1500. Using fastp trimming at Q25 and MiXCR clonotype assembly, TCRdb reanalyzed the public sequencing data and kept in-frame beta chains. A single entry per CDR3 protein holds the most common genes and DNA from its merged rows. This sample lists 450,000 to 600,000 distinct CDR3 sequences; over 9% were detected once. 10% of the sample is taken by the ten largest.

The clonotype originates from a human donor in good health (CMV status not recorded). Some clones in this sample may be carry-over from other donors' samples. The rearrangement combines TRBV2 with TRBJ2-3, with the D gene not clear enough to name. The specimen sequenced was PBMCs. CDR3 protein: CASSALPRADTQYF. The bases read TGTGCCAGCAGTGCCCTCCCCCGGGCAGATACGCAGTATTTT.